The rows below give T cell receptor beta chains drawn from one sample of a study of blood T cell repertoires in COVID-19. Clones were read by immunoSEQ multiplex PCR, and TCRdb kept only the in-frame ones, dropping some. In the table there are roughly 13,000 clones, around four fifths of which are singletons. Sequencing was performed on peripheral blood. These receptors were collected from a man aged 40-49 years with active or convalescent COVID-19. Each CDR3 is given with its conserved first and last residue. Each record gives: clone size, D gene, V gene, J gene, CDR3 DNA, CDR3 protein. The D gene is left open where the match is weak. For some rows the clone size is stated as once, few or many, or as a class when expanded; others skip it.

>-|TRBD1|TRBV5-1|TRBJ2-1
TGCGCCAGCAGCTTCAGGACAGGGAATGAGCAGTTCTTC
CASSFRTGNEQFF
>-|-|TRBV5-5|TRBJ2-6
TGTGCCAGCAATGCAGGGCATAGCTCTGGGGCCAACGTCCTGACTTTC
CASNAGHSSGANVLTF
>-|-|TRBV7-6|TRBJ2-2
TGTGCCAGCAGCTTAGCGTTACAGGGGAACACCGGGGAGCTGTTTTTT
CASSLALQGNTGELFF
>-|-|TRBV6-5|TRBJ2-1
TGTGCCAGCAGTTACGCCCTCGACAGATACAATGAGCAGTTCTTC
CASSYALDRYNEQFF
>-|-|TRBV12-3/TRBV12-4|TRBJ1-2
TGTGCCACACAGGAGGGAGGGACCTATGGCTACACCTTC
CATQEGGTYGYTF
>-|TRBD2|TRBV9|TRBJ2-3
TGTGCCAGCAGCGAAAGCGGGGGGGTGAGCACAGATACGCAGTATTTT
CASSESGGVSTDTQYF
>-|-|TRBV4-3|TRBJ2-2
TGCGCCAGCAGCGTCGACAGGTTCTCAGCCGGGGAGCTGTTTTTT
CASSVDRFSAGELFF
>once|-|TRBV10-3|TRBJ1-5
TGTGCCATCAGTGACGACGGACAGCATAGCAATCAGCCCCAGCATTTT
CAISDDGQHSNQPQHF
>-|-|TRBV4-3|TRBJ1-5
TGCGCCAGCAGCCAAGATTTGATGAGGGGGCAGCCCCAGCATTTT
CASSQDLMRGQPQHF
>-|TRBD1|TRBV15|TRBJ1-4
TGTGCCACCAGCAGAGATCTTGGACAGGGAAAAGAAAAACTGTTTTTT
CATSRDLGQGKEKLFF
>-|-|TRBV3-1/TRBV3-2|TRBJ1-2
TGTGCCAGCAGCCCAATGGGACAAAAGGGGAATGGCTACACCTTC
CASSPMGQKGNGYTF
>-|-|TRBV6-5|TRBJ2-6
TGTGCCAGCCGACTGGATGGGGCCAACGTCCTGACTTTC
CASRLDGANVLTF
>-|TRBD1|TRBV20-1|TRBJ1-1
TGCAGTGCTAGTAATAGTCGACAGGGGCTGGGGACTGAAGCTTTCTTT
CSASNSRQGLGTEAFF
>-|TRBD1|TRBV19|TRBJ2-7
TGTGCCAGTAGTATTGGAGGTGTTGGGACAGGGGTTTACGAGCAGTACTTC
CASSIGGVGTGVYEQYF
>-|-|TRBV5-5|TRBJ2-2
TGTGCCAGCAGCTTCCAGGGGAGCACCGGGGAGCTGTTTTTT
CASSFQGSTGELFF
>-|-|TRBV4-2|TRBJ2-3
TGTGCCAGCAGCCAAACAGGAGGACAGAGGCGGGATACGCAGTATTTT
CASSQTGGQRRDTQYF
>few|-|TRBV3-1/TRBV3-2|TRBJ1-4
TGTGCCAGCAGCCAAGGCGCGACAGCGAATGAAAAACTGTTTTTT
CASSQGATANEKLFF
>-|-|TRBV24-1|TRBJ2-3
TGTGCCACCAGTGATCAGTGGACAGATACGCAGTATTTT
CATSDQWTDTQYF
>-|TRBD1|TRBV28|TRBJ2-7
TGTGCCAGCAGTTTTTCTGTATTGCTACAGGGGGTAAACGAGCAGTACTTC
CASSFSVLLQGVNEQYF
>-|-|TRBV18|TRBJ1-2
TGTGCCAGCTCCTCCGCAGGGGAGGGGCACGGCTACACCTTC
CASSSAGEGHGYTF
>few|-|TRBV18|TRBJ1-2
TGTGCCAGCTCACCCTCCGGGACACTTTATGGCTACACCTTC
CASSPSGTLYGYTF
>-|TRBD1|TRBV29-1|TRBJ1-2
TGCAGCGTTGGAGGGGGCCACTATGGCTACACCTTC
CSVGGGHYGYTF
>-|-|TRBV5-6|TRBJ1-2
TGTGCCAGCAGCTTTCCGGGCTATGGCTACACCTTC
CASSFPGYGYTF
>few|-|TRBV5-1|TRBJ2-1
TGCGCCAGCAGCTTGGAGCCCCGGGGGTCAACCGAGCAGTTCTTC
CASSLEPRGSTEQFF
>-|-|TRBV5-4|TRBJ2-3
TGTGCCAGCAGCCGGAGTGGGGGCGAGGATACGCAGTATTTT
CASSRSGGEDTQYF
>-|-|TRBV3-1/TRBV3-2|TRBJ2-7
TGTGCCAGCAGCCAAGTAACCTACGAGCAGTACTTC
CASSQVTYEQYF
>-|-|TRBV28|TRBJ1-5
TGTGCCAGCAATAGGGGGAGCAGCAATCAGCCCCAGCATTTT
CASNRGSSNQPQHF
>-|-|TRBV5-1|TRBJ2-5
TGCGCCAGCAGCCCCATCCAGGGGGAGACCCAGTACTTC
CASSPIQGETQYF
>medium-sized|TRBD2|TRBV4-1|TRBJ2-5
TGCGCCAGCAGCGACGCGCTAGCGGGAGGTCAAGAGACCCAGTACTTC
CASSDALAGGQETQYF
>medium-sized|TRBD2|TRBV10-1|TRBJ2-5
TGCGCCAGCAGCGATCCGGGAGGAGAGACCCAGTACTTC
CASSDPGGETQYF
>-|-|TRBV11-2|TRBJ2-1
TGTGCCAGCAGCTTAGGAGGTGAGCAGTTCTTC
CASSLGGEQFF
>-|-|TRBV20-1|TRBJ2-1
TGCAGTGCTAGTCAGGGGACCGAGTACAATGAGCAGTTCTTC
CSASQGTEYNEQFF
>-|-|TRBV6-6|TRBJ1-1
TGTGCCGGCAGGACAGCTCTGAACACTGAAGCTTTCTTT
CAGRTALNTEAFF
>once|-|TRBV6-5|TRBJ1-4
TGTGCCAGCAGCCAACAGGAATTTAGTGAAAAACTGTTTTTT
CASSQQEFSEKLFF
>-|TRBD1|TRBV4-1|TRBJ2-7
TGCGCCAGCAGCCCACAGGGGGCTGGATACGAGCAGTACTTC
CASSPQGAGYEQYF
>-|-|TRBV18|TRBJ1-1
TGTGCCAGCTCACCACGGACAGCGAACACTGAAGCTTTCTTT
CASSPRTANTEAFF
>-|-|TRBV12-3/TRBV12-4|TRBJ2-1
TGTGCCAGCAGTCGTACTAGAGACAATGAGCAGTTCTTC
CASSRTRDNEQFF
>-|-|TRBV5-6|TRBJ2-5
TGTGCCAGCAGCTTGCTACAGTGGCAAGAGACCCAGTACTTC
CASSLLQWQETQYF
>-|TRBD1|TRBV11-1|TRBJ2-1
TGTGCCAGCAGCCGGGGACAGAACAATGAGCAGTTCTTC
CASSRGQNNEQFF
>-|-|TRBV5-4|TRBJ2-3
TGTGCCAGCAGCTTGGGTGGGCCCCCAGATACGCAGTATTTT
CASSLGGPPDTQYF
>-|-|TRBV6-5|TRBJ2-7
TGTGCCAGCAGTTACGCAGCGGGCGAGCAGTACTTC
CASSYAAGEQYF
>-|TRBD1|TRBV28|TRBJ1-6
TGTGCCAGCAGAGGACAGGGAGATTCACCCCTCCACTTT
CASRGQGDSPLHF
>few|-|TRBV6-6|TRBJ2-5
TGTGCCAGCAGTACTAGCCAAGAGACCCAGTACTTC
CASSTSQETQYF
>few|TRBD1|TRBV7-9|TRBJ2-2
TGTGCCAGCAGCCCACAGGGGCCGGCGGTCGGGGAGCTGTTTTTT
CASSPQGPAVGELFF
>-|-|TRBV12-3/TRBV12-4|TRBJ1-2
TGTGCCAGCAGTTTTCGACCGGGCTATGGCTACACCTTC
CASSFRPGYGYTF